A selection of T cell receptor beta chains follows, all from one sample in a study of radiotherapy plus CTLA-4 blockade in lung cancer. The method was immunoSEQ multiplex PCR; TCRdb's version includes in-frame clones alone and lacks a portion of them. The sample yields some 78,000 clones, around 87% seen once. The sequencing used peripheral blood, collected from a patient treated with radiotherapy plus ipilimumab. Receptor source: a human donor with non-small cell lung cancer who had a partial response to radiotherapy plus ipilimumab. CDR3s include the opening cysteine and the closing phenylalanine or tryptophan. The D gene is left open where the match is weak. Clone size appears in some rows only: once, few, many, or a class for an expanded clone.

CDR3 protein: CASSLEGADGYTF
CDR3 DNA: TGTGCCAGCAGCTTGGAGGGAGCGGATGGCTACACCTTC
D gene: NA
V gene: TRBV5-4
clone size: NA
J gene: TRBJ1-2

CDR3 protein: CASSDGTGRYYGYTF
CDR3 DNA: TGTGCCAGCAGTGACGGGACAGGGAGGTACTATGGCTACACCTTC
D gene: TRBD1
V gene: TRBV6-1
clone size: NA
J gene: TRBJ1-2

CDR3 protein: CASSLVPAGAPDTQYF
CDR3 DNA: TGTGCCAGCAGCTTAGTCCCAGCGGGAGCCCCAGATACGCAGTATTTT
D gene: TRBD2
V gene: TRBV7-2
clone size: NA
J gene: TRBJ2-3

CDR3 protein: CASTRTDSSSQPQHF
CDR3 DNA: TGTGCCAGCACCCGGACAGACTCGTCATCTCAGCCCCAGCATTTT
D gene: NA
V gene: TRBV6-5
clone size: NA
J gene: TRBJ1-5

CDR3 protein: CASSLTSGISNEQFF
CDR3 DNA: TGTGCCAGCAGTCTTACTAGCGGGATATCGAATGAGCAGTTCTTC
D gene: TRBD2
V gene: TRBV6-5
clone size: NA
J gene: TRBJ2-1

CDR3 protein: CASSVLAGSTGELFF
CDR3 DNA: TGTGCCAGTAGTGTACTAGCGGGCTCAACCGGGGAGCTGTTTTTT
D gene: TRBD2
V gene: TRBV19
clone size: NA
J gene: TRBJ2-2

CDR3 protein: CASWTGDGTEAFF
CDR3 DNA: TGTGCCAGTTGGACAGGGGATGGCACTGAAGCTTTCTTT
D gene: TRBD1
V gene: TRBV19
clone size: few
J gene: TRBJ1-1

CDR3 protein: CASSARNRVSNQPQHF
CDR3 DNA: TGTGCCAGTAGTGCCCGGAACAGAGTGAGCAATCAGCCCCAGCATTTT
D gene: NA
V gene: TRBV19
clone size: NA
J gene: TRBJ1-5

CDR3 protein: CASRDRLYGYTF
CDR3 DNA: TGTGCCAGCAGGGACAGGCTCTATGGCTACACCTTC
D gene: TRBD1
V gene: TRBV6-1
clone size: NA
J gene: TRBJ1-2

CDR3 protein: CASSLGGGGDQPQHF
CDR3 DNA: TGCGCCAGCAGCTTGGGAGGAGGGGGCGATCAGCCCCAGCATTTT
D gene: TRBD1
V gene: TRBV5-1
clone size: NA
J gene: TRBJ1-5

CDR3 protein: CASSPAVSSYEQYF
CDR3 DNA: TGCGCCAGCAGTCCGGCGGTTAGCTCCTACGAGCAGTACTTC
D gene: NA
V gene: TRBV10-2
clone size: NA
J gene: TRBJ2-7

CDR3 protein: CASSLGTVNQPQHF
CDR3 DNA: TGTGCCAGCAGCTTGGGGACAGTCAATCAGCCCCAGCATTTT
D gene: NA
V gene: TRBV5-8
clone size: NA
J gene: TRBJ1-5

CDR3 protein: CAWSRIGLAADEQFF
CDR3 DNA: TGTGCCTGGAGCCGCATCGGACTAGCGGCGGATGAGCAGTTCTTC
D gene: TRBD2
V gene: TRBV30
clone size: NA
J gene: TRBJ2-1

CDR3 protein: CASSFPLLTPSTEAFF
CDR3 DNA: TGTGCCAGCAGCTTTCCATTGCTGACTCCGAGTACTGAAGCTTTCTTT
D gene: NA
V gene: TRBV12-1
clone size: once
J gene: TRBJ1-1

CDR3 protein: CSVGWGQGASNYGYTF
CDR3 DNA: TGCAGCGTTGGGTGGGGACAGGGGGCCTCTAACTATGGCTACACCTTC
D gene: TRBD1
V gene: TRBV29-1
clone size: NA
J gene: TRBJ1-2

CDR3 protein: CASSRTRGQGNRNTIYF
CDR3 DNA: TGCGCCAGCAGCCGGACCCGGGGACAGGGGAACAGAAACACCATATATTTT
D gene: TRBD1
V gene: TRBV4-1
clone size: NA
J gene: TRBJ1-3

CDR3 protein: CASGLGVTSGSSYNEQFF
CDR3 DNA: TGTGCTAGTGGTTTGGGGGTGACTAGCGGAAGCTCCTACAATGAGCAGTTCTTC
D gene: TRBD2
V gene: TRBV12-5
clone size: NA
J gene: TRBJ2-1

CDR3 protein: CAWSTGTGGNTIYF
CDR3 DNA: TGTGCCTGGAGTACCGGGACTGGAGGAAACACCATATATTTT
D gene: NA
V gene: TRBV30
clone size: NA
J gene: TRBJ1-3

CDR3 protein: CASSEGQGANYGYTF
CDR3 DNA: TGTGCCAGCAGTGAGGGACAGGGGGCAAACTATGGCTACACCTTC
D gene: TRBD1
V gene: TRBV6-1
clone size: NA
J gene: TRBJ1-2

CDR3 protein: CATSREERGNQPQHF
CDR3 DNA: TGTGCCACCAGCAGAGAGGAAAGGGGGAATCAGCCCCAGCATTTT
D gene: NA
V gene: TRBV15
clone size: NA
J gene: TRBJ1-5

CDR3 protein: CASSPESEQFF
CDR3 DNA: TGTGCCAGCTCACCGGAGTCAGAGCAGTTCTTC
D gene: NA
V gene: TRBV18
clone size: NA
J gene: TRBJ2-1

CDR3 protein: CASSLYRGAGGYTF
CDR3 DNA: TGTGCCAGCAGTTTATACAGGGGAGCGGGTGGCTACACCTTC
D gene: TRBD1
V gene: TRBV28
clone size: once
J gene: TRBJ1-2

CDR3 protein: CASSEVLAVTTAGELFF
CDR3 DNA: TGTGCCAGCAGTGAAGTCCTAGCGGTGACTACCGCCGGGGAGCTGTTTTTT
D gene: TRBD2
V gene: TRBV6-1
clone size: once
J gene: TRBJ2-2

CDR3 protein: CASSPSRGQDTEAFF
CDR3 DNA: TGTGCCAGCTCACCATCCAGGGGGCAGGACACTGAAGCTTTCTTT
D gene: TRBD1
V gene: TRBV18
clone size: NA
J gene: TRBJ1-1

CDR3 protein: CASSLRTGDRYGYTF
CDR3 DNA: TGCGCCAGCAGCCTAAGAACAGGGGATCGGTATGGCTACACCTTC
D gene: TRBD1
V gene: TRBV4-1
clone size: NA
J gene: TRBJ1-2

CDR3 protein: CASSIPAGAPNTEAFF
CDR3 DNA: TGTGCCAGTAGTATTCCGGCAGGGGCCCCCAACACTGAAGCTTTCTTT
D gene: NA
V gene: TRBV19
clone size: once
J gene: TRBJ1-1

CDR3 protein: CASSFSLAQAGDYGYTF
CDR3 DNA: TGTGCCAGCAGCTTTTCCCTGGCACAAGCGGGAGACTATGGCTACACCTTC
D gene: NA
V gene: TRBV5-5
clone size: NA
J gene: TRBJ1-2